This T cell receptor (beta chain) appears in the sequencing data of a study of blood T cell repertoires in COVID-19. Across the study: PBMCs, B-cell-depleted T cells, or T cells provided the cDNA or gDNA that made up the material.

The data were produced by immunoSEQ multiplex PCR, yet TCRdb's version contains in-frame clones alone and is incomplete. Counted here are around 150,000 clones, more than 70% occurring once; the ten biggest clones make up about 11%. This CDR3 contains 15 residues. V trimming: 0 bases; J trimming: 4 bases; junction bases outside the gene matches: 4. CDR1 and CDR2 from the germline V gene are KGHDR and SFDVKD. The sample taken for sequencing was peripheral blood. The sequence was collected from a man in his fifties with active or convalescent COVID-19. V usage is TRBV24-1 and J usage is TRBJ2-5; the match to TRBD2 covers 7 bases. CDR3: CATSDLRREGETQYF. CDR3 nucleotide sequence: TGTGCCACCAGTGATTTGCGCAGGGAGGGAGAGACCCAGTACTTC.